The 17 T cell receptor beta chains given below trace back to one sample, sequenced in a study of T cell repertoires in cytomegalovirus infection. Via MiXCR, TCRdb re-called the reads, giving one row per CDR3 protein. The sample holds about a million distinct CDR3 sequences; 31% are singletons and the top ten take over 12%. Antigen specificity for these receptors is unknown. The source was cultured CD8+ T cells from PBMCs, collected from culture after CMV antigen stimulation. All receptors derive from a human donor in good health (CMV status not recorded). Some clones in this sample may be carry-over from other donors' samples.

The CDR3 loop reads CASSRAGLDTQYF. CDR3 nucleotide sequence: TGTGCCAGTAGCCGCGCAGGGTTAGATACGCAGTATTTT. The chain uses TRBV19 and TRBJ2-3; the D gene is possibly TRBD1 (5 bases). CDR3 size: 13 residues. Trimming pared 6 bases from V and 5 bases from J, leaving 12 bases between. In germline, CDR1 is LNHDA, CDR2 SQIVND (reference sequence).

CDR3 region: CASSRTRDYPLLLTDTQYF. The CDR3 region has the DNA TGTGCCAGCAGTCGAACTCGGGACTATCCCTTGCTCCTCACAGATACGCAGTATTTT. This rearrangement joins TRBV27 to TRBJ2-3, with 7 nucleotides matching TRBD2. The V segment lost 5 bases and the J segment 2 bases; nucleotides outside the gene matches: 19. The CDR3 has 19 amino acids. The germline gives CDR1 MNHEY, CDR2 SMNVEV (reference sequence).

The chain links TRBV7-9 to TRBJ2-7; 7 positions agree with TRBD1. CDR3 length: 15 residues. Looked up from germline, CDR1 is SEHNR and CDR2 is FQNEAQ (reference sequence). Trimming removed 0 bases from V and 2 bases from J; junction bases left unmatched: 4. Here the CDR3 reads CASSLATTGAYEQYF. In nucleotides, the CDR3 is TGTGCCAGCAGCTTAGCTACAACAGGGGCCTACGAGCAGTACTTC.

As to this clonotype: Possible read error: a much larger clone is one base away. This chain links TRBV7-2 with TRBJ1-2; possibly TRBD1 for D (6 bases). This CDR3 is built from 15 residues. Germline CDR1 reads SGHTA; CDR2 reads FQGNSA. CDR3 sequence reads: CVSRTGTPDNYGYTF. The CDR3 DNA follows: TGTGTCAGCAGGACTGGGACACCGGATAACTATGGCTACACCTTC.

This clonotype was seen a few times. The chain employs TRBV6-2 or TRBV6-3 and TRBJ1-5; perhaps TRBD1 as D (6 bases). The CDR3 extends over 12 amino acids. V was shortened by 8 bases and J by 3 bases, with 8 bases between the two germline ends. Germline-derived CDR1 and CDR2 are MNHEY and SVGEGT. The CDR3 nucleotides read TGTGCCAGCGGACAGAACAATCAGCCCCAGCATTTT. Protein sequence: CASGQNNQPQHF.

This clonotype was found many times. V usage is TRBV7-6 and J usage is TRBJ2-3; 11 bases map to TRBD2. Germline CDR1 reads SGHVS; CDR2 reads FNYEAQ. Trimming at V came to 2 bases and at J to 3 bases, leaving 7 bases not matched to a gene. CDR3 size: 17 residues. CDR3 coding DNA: TGTGCCAGCAGCTTAAGACTAGCGGGGTTTGATACAGATACGCAGTATTTT. Residues: CASSLRLAGFDTDTQYF.

V and J are TRBV10-3 and TRBJ2-2, with D perhaps matching TRBD1 (6 bases). V was cut by 10 bases and J by 0 bases, with 15 bases left in between. The CDR3 has 15 amino acids. CDR1 is ENHRY and CDR2 is SYGVKD in the germline V gene. Written as DNA, the CDR3 is TGTGCCACCCCGGGACATCCCTCGAACACCGGGGAGCTGTTTTTT. Its translation: CATPGHPSNTGELFF.

This clonotype was detected a few times. The gene calls are TRBV10-3 and TRBJ1-3, with TRBD1 identical over 7 bases. The CDR3 has 16 amino acids. The germline gives CDR1 ENHRY, CDR2 SYGVKD. Germline trimming cut 4 bases from V and 0 bases from J; bases unmatched to any gene: 6. In nucleotides, the CDR3 is TGTGCCATCAGTGGCCACCGGGACAGCTCTGGAAACACCATATATTTT. Translation gives CAISGHRDSSGNTIYF.

This clonotype was observed a handful of times. The chain carries TRBV19 and TRBJ1-1; no reliable D call. The V end was cut by 5 bases, the J end by 7 bases, with 17 bases between. In germline, CDR1 is LNHDA, CDR2 SQIVND (reference sequence). The CDR3 is 14 amino acids. CDR3 bases: TGTGCCAGTAGTCCTCGAGGAAGGCTTGGTGAAGCTTTCTTT. This gives the protein CASSPRGRLGEAFF.

There are a few counts of this clonotype. The chain carries TRBV12-3 or TRBV12-4 and TRBJ1-3; 7 bases map to TRBD1. The V gene end was trimmed by 5 bases and the J gene end by 5 bases; junction bases not matched to a gene: 12. The CDR3 loop spans 16 amino acids. The CDR3 sequence is CASSARQGPPRNTIYF. DNA of the CDR3: TGTGCCAGCAGTGCCCGACAGGGACCGCCTAGAAACACCATATATTTT.

The chain links TRBV20-1 to TRBJ2-6; the match to TRBD1 covers 7 bases. Germline V gene lookup returns CDR1 DFQATT and CDR2 SNEGSKA (reference sequence). V gave up 5 bases and J gave up 0 bases; unmatched junction bases: 10. The CDR3 has 17 amino acids. The CDR3 reads CSAARGFRFSGANVLTF. DNA for the CDR3: TGCAGTGCTGCCAGGGGGTTCCGATTCTCTGGGGCCAACGTCCTGACTTTC.

V is TRBV13 and J is TRBJ1-4; 7 positions agree with TRBD1. From germline, CDR1 is PRHDT and CDR2 FYEKMQ (reference sequence). V dropped 4 bases and J dropped 3; count of bases not matched to a gene: 8. This CDR3 is 16 amino acids long. The CDR3: CASSSADRVPNEKLFF. Here the CDR3 DNA reads TGTGCCAGCAGCTCGGCAGACAGGGTTCCTAATGAAAAACTGTTTTTT.

This clonotype was counted a few times. The chain is built from TRBV12-3 or TRBV12-4 and TRBJ1-5; TRBD1 agrees at 7 bases. Trimming cost V 6 bases and J 6 bases; bases outside gene matches: 11. The CDR3 is 15 residues long. CDR3 DNA sequence: TGTGCCAGCAGCCACAAAGGGGGCGGGGGTCAGCCCCAGCATTTT. Translating gives CASSHKGGGGQPQHF.

This clonotype was detected a few times. The gene calls are TRBV6-5 and TRBJ1-5, with D perhaps TRBD1 (6 bases). The V end was cut by 6 bases, the J end by 2 bases, with 14 bases between. The CDR3 has 15 amino acids. Germline V gene lookup returns CDR1 MNHEY and CDR2 SVGAGI. The CDR3: CASSQGMDGNQPQHF. For the CDR3, the DNA is TGTGCCAGCAGCCAGGGGATGGATGGCAATCAGCCCCAGCATTTT.

The chain uses TRBV27 and TRBJ2-3, with 10 bases aligning to TRBD1. The germline V gene encodes CDR1 MNHEY and CDR2 SMNVEV (reference sequence). There are 15 residues in the CDR3. V was clipped by 8 bases and J by 0 bases; unmatched bases: 5. CDR3 sequence (DNA): TGTGCCAGCGGAAGACAGGGGGCCAGCACAGATACGCAGTATTTT. Translation: CASGRQGASTDTQYF.

V and J are TRBV4-1 and TRBJ2-1, with TRBD2 as a possible D gene (6 bases). Germline CDR1 MGHRA, CDR2 YSYEKL. This CDR3 comprises 14 residues. V shed 1 base and J shed 13 bases, with 17 bases lying between them. The DNA of the CDR3 is TGCGCCAGCAGCCAAGTAGGCGTCTCCGGGGGACAGTTCTTC. It translates to CASSQVGVSGGQFF.

Of note for this clonotype: A much bigger clone sits one base away, suggesting this may be a read error. The rearrangement links TRBV7-3 to TRBJ2-2; D perhaps matches TRBD1 (6 bases). V lost 1 base and J 6 bases, leaving 18 bases between the germline ends. Germline CDR1 reads SGHTA; CDR2 reads FQGTGA. CDR3 length equals 17 residues. The CDR3 sequence: CASSLRDPAGAAGELFF. CDR3 DNA: TGTGCCAGCAGCTTAAGAGATCCGGCAGGGGCTGCCGGGGAGCTGTTTTTT.